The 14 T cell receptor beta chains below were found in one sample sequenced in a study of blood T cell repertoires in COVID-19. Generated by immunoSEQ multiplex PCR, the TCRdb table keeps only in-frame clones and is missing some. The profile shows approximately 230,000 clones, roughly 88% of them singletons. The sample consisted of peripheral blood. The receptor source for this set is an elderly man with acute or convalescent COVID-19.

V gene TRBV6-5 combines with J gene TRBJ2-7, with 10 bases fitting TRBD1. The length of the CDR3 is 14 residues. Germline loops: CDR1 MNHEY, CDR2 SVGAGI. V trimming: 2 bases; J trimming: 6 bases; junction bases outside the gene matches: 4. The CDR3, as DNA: TGTGCCAGCAGTTACCGGGACAGGGGTGCCGAGCAGTACTTC. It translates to CASSYRDRGAEQYF.

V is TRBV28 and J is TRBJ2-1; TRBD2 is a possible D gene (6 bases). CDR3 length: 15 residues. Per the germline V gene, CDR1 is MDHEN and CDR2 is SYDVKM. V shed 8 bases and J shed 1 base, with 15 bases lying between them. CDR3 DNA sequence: TGTGCCAGCTGGGGTAGCGGCGGATCCTACAATGAGCAGTTCTTC. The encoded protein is CASWGSGGSYNEQFF. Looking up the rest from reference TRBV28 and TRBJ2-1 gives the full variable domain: DVKVTQSSRYLVKRTGEKVFLECVQDMDHENMFWYRQDPGLGLRLIYFSYDVKMKEKGDIPEGYSVSREKKERFSLILESASTNQTSMYLCASWGSGGSYNEQFFGPGTRLTVL.

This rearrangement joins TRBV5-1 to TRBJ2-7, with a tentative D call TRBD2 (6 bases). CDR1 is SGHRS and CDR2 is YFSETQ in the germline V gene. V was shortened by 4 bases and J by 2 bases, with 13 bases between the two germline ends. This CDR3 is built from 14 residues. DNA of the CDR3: TGCGCCAGCAGCCAGCCGGGGGAGGCCTACGAGCAGTACTTC. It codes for CASSQPGEAYEQYF.

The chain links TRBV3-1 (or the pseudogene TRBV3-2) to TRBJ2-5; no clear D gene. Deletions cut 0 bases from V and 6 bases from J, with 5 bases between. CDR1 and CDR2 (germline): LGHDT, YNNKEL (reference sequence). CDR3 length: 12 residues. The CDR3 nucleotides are TGTGCCAGCAGCCAAGATCAGAAGACCCAGTACTTC. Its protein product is CASSQDQKTQYF.

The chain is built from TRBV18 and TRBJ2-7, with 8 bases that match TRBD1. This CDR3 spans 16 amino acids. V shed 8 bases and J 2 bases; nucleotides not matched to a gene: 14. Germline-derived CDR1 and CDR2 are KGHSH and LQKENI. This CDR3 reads CASTKTPGQEAYEQYF. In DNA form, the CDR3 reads TGTGCCAGCACAAAGACTCCGGGACAGGAGGCCTACGAGCAGTACTTC.

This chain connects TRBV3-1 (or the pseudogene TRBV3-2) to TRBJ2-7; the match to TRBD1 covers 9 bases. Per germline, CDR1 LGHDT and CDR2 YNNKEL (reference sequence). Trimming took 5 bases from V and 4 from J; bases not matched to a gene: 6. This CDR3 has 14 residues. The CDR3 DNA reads TGTGCCAGCAGCAACAACAGGGGGCATTACGAGCAGTACTTC. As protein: CASSNNRGHYEQYF.

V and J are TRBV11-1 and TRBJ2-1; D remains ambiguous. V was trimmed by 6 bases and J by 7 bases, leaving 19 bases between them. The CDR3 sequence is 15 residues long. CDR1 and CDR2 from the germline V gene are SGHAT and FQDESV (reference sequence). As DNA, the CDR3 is TGTGCCAGCAGGTTGTCTACCCTTTCTCGGAATGAGCAGTTCTTC. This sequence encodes CASRLSTLSRNEQFF.

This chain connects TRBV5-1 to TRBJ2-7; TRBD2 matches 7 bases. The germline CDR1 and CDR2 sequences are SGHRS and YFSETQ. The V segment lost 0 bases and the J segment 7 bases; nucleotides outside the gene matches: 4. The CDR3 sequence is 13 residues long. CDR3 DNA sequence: TGCGCCAGCAGCTTGGAGGGAGCGGGAGAGCAGTACTTC. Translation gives CASSLEGAGEQYF.

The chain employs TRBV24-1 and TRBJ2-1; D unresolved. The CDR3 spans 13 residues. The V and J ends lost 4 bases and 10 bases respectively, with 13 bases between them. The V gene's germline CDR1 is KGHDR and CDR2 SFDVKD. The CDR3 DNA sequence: TGTGCCACCAGTGACGCAACCCAAGAGGAGCAGTTCTTC. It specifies CATSDATQEEQFF.

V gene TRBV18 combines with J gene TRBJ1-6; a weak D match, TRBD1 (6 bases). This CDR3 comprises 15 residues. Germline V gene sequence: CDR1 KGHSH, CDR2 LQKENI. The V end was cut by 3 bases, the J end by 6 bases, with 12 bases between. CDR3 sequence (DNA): TGTGCCAGCTCACCCCTGGACAGCGCTAATTCACCCCTCCACTTT. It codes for CASSPLDSANSPLHF.

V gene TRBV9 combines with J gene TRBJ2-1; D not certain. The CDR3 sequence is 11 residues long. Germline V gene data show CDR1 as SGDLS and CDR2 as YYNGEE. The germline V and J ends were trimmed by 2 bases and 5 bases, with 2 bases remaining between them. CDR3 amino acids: CASSVNNEQFF. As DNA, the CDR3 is TGTGCCAGCAGCGTTAACAATGAGCAGTTCTTC. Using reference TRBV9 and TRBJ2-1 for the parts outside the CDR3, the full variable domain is DSGVTQTPKHLITATGQRVTLRCSPRSGDLSVYWYQQSLDQGLQFLIQYYNGEERAKGNILERFSAQQFPDLHSELNLSSLELGDSALYFCASSVNNEQFFGPGTRLTVL.

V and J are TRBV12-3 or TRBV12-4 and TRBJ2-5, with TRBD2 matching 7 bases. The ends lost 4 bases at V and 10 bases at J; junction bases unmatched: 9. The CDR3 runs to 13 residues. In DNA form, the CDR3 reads TGTGCCAGCAGTTCCAGGCGGGAGAGGGTCCAGTACTTC. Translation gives CASSSRRERVQYF.

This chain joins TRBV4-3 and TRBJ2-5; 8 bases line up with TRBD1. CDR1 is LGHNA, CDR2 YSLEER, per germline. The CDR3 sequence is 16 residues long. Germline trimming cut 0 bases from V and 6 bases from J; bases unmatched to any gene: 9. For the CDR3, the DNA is TGCGCCAGCAGCCAAGACCATCAGGGGGCACGGAAGACCCAGTACTTC. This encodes CASSQDHQGARKTQYF.

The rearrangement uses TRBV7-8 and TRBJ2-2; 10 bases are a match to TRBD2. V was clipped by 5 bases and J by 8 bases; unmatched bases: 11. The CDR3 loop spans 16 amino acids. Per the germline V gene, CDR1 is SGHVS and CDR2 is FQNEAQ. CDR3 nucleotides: TGTGCCAGCAGCCGAGGCTCTAGCGGGAGTTTTGGGGAGCTGTTTTTT. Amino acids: CASSRGSSGSFGELFF.